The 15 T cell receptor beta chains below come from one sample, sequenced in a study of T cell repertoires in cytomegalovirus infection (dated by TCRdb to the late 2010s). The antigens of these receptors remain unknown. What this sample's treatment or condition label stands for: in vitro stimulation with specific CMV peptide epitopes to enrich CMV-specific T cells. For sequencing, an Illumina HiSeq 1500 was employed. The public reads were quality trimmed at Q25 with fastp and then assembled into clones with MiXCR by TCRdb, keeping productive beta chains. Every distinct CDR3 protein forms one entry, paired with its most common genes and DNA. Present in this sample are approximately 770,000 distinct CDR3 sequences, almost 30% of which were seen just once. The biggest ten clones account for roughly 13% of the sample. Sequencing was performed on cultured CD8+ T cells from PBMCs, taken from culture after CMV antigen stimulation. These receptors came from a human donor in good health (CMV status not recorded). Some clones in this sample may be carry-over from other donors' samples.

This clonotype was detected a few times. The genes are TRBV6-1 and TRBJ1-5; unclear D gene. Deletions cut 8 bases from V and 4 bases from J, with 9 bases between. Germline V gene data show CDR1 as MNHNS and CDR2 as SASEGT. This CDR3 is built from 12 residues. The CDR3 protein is CASLLGNQPQHF. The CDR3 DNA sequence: TGTGCCAGCCTGCTGGGGAATCAGCCCCAGCATTTT.

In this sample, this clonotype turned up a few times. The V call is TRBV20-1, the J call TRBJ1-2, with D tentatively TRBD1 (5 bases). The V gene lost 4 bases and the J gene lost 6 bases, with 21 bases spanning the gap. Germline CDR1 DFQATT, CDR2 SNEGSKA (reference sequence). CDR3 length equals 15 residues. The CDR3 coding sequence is TGCAGTGCTAACCCACGTTTTCAGGGCGGGCATGGCTACACCTTC. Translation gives CSANPRFQGGHGYTF.

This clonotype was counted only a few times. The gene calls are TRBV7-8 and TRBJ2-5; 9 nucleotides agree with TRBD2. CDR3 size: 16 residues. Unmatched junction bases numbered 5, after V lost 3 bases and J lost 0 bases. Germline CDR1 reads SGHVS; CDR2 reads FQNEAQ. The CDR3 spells CASSFGLAGNQETQYF. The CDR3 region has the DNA TGTGCCAGCAGCTTTGGCCTAGCGGGGAACCAAGAGACCCAGTACTTC. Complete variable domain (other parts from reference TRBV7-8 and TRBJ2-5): GAGVSQSPRYKVAKRGQDVALRCDPISGHVSLFWYQQALGQGPEFLTYFQNEAQLDKSGLPSDRFFAERPEGSVSTLKIQRTQQEDSAVYLCASSFGLAGNQETQYFGPGTRLLVL.

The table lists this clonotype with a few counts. The CDR3 sequence is CSAMGGYGYTF. DNA for the CDR3: TGCAGTGCTATGGGAGGATATGGCTACACCTTC. The chain recombines TRBV20-1 with TRBJ1-2; D call uncertain. Trimming pared 4 bases from V and 5 bases from J, leaving 8 bases between. The CDR3 contains 11 residues. In germline, CDR1 is DFQATT, CDR2 SNEGSKA (reference sequence).

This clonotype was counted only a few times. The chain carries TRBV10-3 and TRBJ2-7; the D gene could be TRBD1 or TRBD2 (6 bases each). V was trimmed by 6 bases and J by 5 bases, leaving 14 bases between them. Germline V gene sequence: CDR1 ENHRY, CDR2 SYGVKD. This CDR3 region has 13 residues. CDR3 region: CAISLGGIHEQYV. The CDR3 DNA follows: TGTGCCATCAGCTTAGGGGGGATACACGAGCAGTACGTC.

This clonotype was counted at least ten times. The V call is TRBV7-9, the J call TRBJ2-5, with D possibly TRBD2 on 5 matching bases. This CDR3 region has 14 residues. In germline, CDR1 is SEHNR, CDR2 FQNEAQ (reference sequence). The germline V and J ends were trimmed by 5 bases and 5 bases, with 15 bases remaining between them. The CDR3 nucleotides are TGTGCCAGCAGCACCTCGGGATCCCAGGAGACCCAGTACTTC. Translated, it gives CASSTSGSQETQYF.

In DNA form, the CDR3 reads TGTGCCAGCACCTCTTATCTCGGGACAGGGGGCAACTATGGCTACACCTTC. Residues: CASTSYLGTGGNYGYTF. This chain joins TRBV28 and TRBJ1-2, with 12 nucleotides matching TRBD1. The V gene's germline CDR1 is MDHEN and CDR2 SYDVKM. The trim removed 7 bases at V and 2 bases at J, leaving 11 bases unmatched. This CDR3 is built from 17 residues.

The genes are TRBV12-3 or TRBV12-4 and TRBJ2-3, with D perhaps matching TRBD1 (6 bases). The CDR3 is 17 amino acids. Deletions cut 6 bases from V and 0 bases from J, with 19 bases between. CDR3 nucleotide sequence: TGTGCCAGCAGCAAGGAAAGGGGGTCTATTAGCACAGATACGCAGTATTTT. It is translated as CASSKERGSISTDTQYF.

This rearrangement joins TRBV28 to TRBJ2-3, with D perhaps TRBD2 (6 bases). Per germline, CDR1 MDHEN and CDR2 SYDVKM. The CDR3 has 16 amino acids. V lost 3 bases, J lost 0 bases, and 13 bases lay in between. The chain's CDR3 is CASSLGLGRSTDTQYF. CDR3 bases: TGTGCCAGCAGTTTGGGACTTGGCCGTAGCACAGATACGCAGTATTTT.

In DNA form, the CDR3 reads TGTGCCAGCAGCTCAGCTGGACAGAGAGACTATGGCTACACCTTC. It is translated as CASSSAGQRDYGYTF. J is TRBJ1-2 and V is TRBV9; tentative D call: TRBD1 (6 bases). This CDR3 is built from 15 residues. The V gene's germline CDR1 is SGDLS and CDR2 YYNGEE. V gave up 4 bases and J gave up 3 bases, with 16 bases separating them.

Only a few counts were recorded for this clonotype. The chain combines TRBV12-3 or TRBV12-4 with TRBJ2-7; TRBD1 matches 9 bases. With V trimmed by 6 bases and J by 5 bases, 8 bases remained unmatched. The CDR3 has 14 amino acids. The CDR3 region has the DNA TGTGCCAGCAGGGGACCGGGACAGGGTAACGAGCAGTACTTC. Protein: CASRGPGQGNEQYF.

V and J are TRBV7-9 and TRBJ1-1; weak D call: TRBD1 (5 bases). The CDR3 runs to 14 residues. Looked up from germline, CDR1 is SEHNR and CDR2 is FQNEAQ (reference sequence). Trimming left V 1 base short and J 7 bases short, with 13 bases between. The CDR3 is CASSLGPAGDEAFF. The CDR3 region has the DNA TGTGCCAGCAGCTTAGGGCCCGCGGGGGATGAAGCTTTCTTT.

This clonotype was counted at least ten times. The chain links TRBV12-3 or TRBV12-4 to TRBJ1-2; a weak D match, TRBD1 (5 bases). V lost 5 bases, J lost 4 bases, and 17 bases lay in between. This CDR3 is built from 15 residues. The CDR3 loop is CASSPGHPGVYGYTF. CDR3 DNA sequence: TGTGCCAGCAGTCCAGGACACCCGGGGGTCTATGGCTACACCTTC.

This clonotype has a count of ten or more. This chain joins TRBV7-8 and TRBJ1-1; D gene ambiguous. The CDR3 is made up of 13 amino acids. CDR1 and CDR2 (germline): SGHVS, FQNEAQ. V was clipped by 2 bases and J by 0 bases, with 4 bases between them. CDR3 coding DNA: TGTGCCAGCAGCTTAAACGTGAACACTGAAGCTTTCTTT. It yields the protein CASSLNVNTEAFF. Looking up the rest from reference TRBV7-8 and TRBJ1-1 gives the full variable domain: GAGVSQSPRYKVAKRGQDVALRCDPISGHVSLFWYQQALGQGPEFLTYFQNEAQLDKSGLPSDRFFAERPEGSVSTLKIQRTQQEDSAVYLCASSLNVNTEAFFGQGTRLTVV.

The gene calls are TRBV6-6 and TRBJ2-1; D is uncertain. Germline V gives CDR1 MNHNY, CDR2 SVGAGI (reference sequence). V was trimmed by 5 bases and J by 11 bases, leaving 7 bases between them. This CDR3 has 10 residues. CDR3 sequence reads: CASSVFKQFF. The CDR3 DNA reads TGTGCCAGCAGTGTCTTCAAGCAGTTCTTC.